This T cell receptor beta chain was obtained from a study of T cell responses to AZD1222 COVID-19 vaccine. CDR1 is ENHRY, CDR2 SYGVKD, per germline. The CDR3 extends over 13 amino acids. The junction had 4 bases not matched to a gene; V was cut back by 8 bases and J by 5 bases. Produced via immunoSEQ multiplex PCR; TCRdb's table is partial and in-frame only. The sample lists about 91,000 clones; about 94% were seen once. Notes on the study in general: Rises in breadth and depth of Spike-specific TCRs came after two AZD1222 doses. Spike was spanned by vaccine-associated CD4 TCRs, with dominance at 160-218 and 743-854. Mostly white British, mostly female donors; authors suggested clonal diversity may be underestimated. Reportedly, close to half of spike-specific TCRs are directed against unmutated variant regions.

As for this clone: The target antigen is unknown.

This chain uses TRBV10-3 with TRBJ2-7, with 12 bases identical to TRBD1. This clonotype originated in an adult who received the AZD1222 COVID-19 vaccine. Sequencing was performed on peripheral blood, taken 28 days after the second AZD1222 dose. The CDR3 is CAIGDRGQHEQYF. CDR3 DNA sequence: TGTGCCATCGGGGACAGGGGGCAACACGAGCAGTACTTC.